What follows are 7 T cell receptor beta chains derived from one specimen sequenced in a study of blood T cell repertoires in COVID-19. Using immunoSEQ multiplex PCR, the repertoire was profiled, and TCRdb retains in-frame clones only, with some absent. The sample includes roughly 250,000 clones, more than 80% of them seen just once. Source material: peripheral blood. The receptors shown here come from a human donor in a cohort sampled during active COVID-19.

V usage is TRBV10-3 and J usage is TRBJ1-1; D gene uncertain. Germline V gives CDR1 ENHRY, CDR2 SYGVKD. The length of the CDR3 is 12 residues. V gave up 6 bases and J gave up 4 bases, with 9 bases separating them. For the CDR3, the DNA is TGTGCCATCAGAGTTGAGGGCACTGAAGCTTTCTTT. Protein sequence: CAIRVEGTEAFF.

This chain links TRBV19 with TRBJ2-2; 7 bases line up with TRBD1. The germline V gene has CDR1 LNHDA and CDR2 SQIVND (reference sequence). The length of the CDR3 is 14 residues. The junction had 1 base not matched to a gene; V was cut back by 6 bases and J by 0 bases. The CDR3 protein is CASRGQTNTGELFF. CDR3 sequence (DNA): TGTGCCAGTAGGGGACAGACGAACACCGGGGAGCTGTTTTTT.

This clone appeared many times. Other DNA sequences in the sample encode the same CDR3. J is TRBJ1-1 and V is TRBV29-1, with D tentatively TRBD1 (5 bases). Trimming took off 7 bases at V and 4 bases at J, with 10 bases between the two ends. The germline V gene encodes CDR1 SQVTM and CDR2 ANQGSEA. The CDR3 runs 11 residues. CDR3 residues: CSDQGSTEAFF. CDR3 in DNA: TGCAGCGATCAGGGAAGCACTGAAGCTTTCTTT. Supplemented by reference TRBV29-1 and TRBJ1-1, the full variable domain reads SAVISQKPSRDICQRGTSLTIQCQVDSQVTMMFWYRQQPGQSLTLIATANQGSEATYESGFVIDKFPISRPNLTFSTLTVSNMSPEDSSIYLCSDQGSTEAFFGQGTRLTVV.

The chain recombines TRBV19 with TRBJ2-2, with 8 nucleotides matching TRBD2. The CDR3 runs to 15 residues. V shed 4 bases, J shed 1 base, and the junction held 2 bases outside the gene matches. Germline CDR1 and CDR2: LNHDA and SQIVND (reference sequence). CDR3 sequence (DNA): TGTGCCAGTAGTACGGGACTAGTGAACACCGGGGAGCTGTTTTTT. It codes for CASSTGLVNTGELFF.

This clone was seen a few times. V usage is TRBV4-1 and J usage is TRBJ2-2, with D perhaps TRBD2 (6 bases). The CDR3 has 14 amino acids. CDR1 and CDR2 (germline): MGHRA, YSYEKL. Trimming pared 7 bases from V and 4 bases from J, leaving 13 bases between. The CDR3 protein is CASNRDSVTGELFF. CDR3 nucleotide sequence: TGCGCCAGCAACCGGGACTCCGTCACCGGGGAGCTGTTTTTT.

Only a few counts were recorded for this clone. The chain is built from TRBV29-1 and TRBJ2-5, with TRBD2 matching 8 bases. Germline CDR1 reads SQVTM; CDR2 reads ANQGSEA. V gave up 6 bases and J gave up 5 bases; unmatched junction bases: 5. The CDR3 has 12 amino acids. The CDR3 reads CSVAGGRETQYF. CDR3 DNA sequence: TGCAGCGTCGCGGGAGGCCGGGAGACCCAGTACTTC.

This clone appeared a few times. The V call is TRBV15, the J call TRBJ2-1, with D unresolved. The CDR3 consists of 13 residues. V was pared by 5 bases and J by 10 bases, with 15 bases between. Germline loops: CDR1 LNHNV, CDR2 YYDKDF (reference sequence). The CDR3 here is CATSYHPSQEQFF. CDR3 nucleotides: TGTGCCACCAGCTACCACCCCTCTCAGGAGCAGTTCTTC.